This T cell receptor (beta chain) was captured by sequencing in a study of T cells after yellow fever vaccination. Study findings and constraints: Most primary-vaccination clones recurred post-booster (around 95% CD4, about 87% CD8).

This clonotype came up a few times. Its antigen is currently unknown. TCRdb itself ran the 5' RACE reads through MiXCR, one entry per CDR3 protein. The table records 500,000 to 650,000 distinct CDR3 sequences, 12% of them present only once. Trimming took off 1 base at V and 2 bases at J, with 10 bases between the two ends. Germline CDR1 SGHDT, CDR2 YYEEEE. CDR3 length: 14 amino acids. The receptor was isolated from a young man who received the YFV17D yellow fever vaccine. The chain combines TRBV5-6 with TRBJ2-7; D uncertain. Sequences were derived from PBMCs, sampled on the day of the yellow fever booster vaccination. The CDR3 bases are TGTGCCAGCAGCTTGCCCACAGCTCCCTACGAGCAGTACTTC. It encodes CASSLPTAPYEQYF.